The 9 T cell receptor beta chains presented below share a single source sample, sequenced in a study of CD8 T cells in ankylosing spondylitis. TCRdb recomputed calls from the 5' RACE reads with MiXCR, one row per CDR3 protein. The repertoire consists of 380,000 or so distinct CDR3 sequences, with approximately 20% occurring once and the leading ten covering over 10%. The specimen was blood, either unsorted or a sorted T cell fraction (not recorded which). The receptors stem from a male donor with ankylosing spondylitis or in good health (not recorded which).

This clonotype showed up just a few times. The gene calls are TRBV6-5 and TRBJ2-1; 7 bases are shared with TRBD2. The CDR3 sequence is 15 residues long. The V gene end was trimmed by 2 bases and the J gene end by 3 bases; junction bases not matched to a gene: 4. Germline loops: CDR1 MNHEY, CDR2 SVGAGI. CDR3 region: CASSYPSGGYNEQFF. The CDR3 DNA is TGTGCCAGCAGTTACCCCTCGGGGGGCTACAATGAGCAGTTCTTC.

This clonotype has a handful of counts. The CDR3 nucleotides read TGTGCCAGCAGATTACTAGCGGGGGGGCACATAACCCCGTTTGATTCCTACAATGAGCAGTTCTTC. Protein sequence: CASRLLAGGHITPFDSYNEQFF. The chain combines TRBV6-5 with TRBJ2-1; TRBD2 aligns across 13 bases. The CDR3 length is 22 residues. Unmatched junction bases numbered 21, after V lost 6 bases and J lost 1 base. The germline V gene has CDR1 MNHEY and CDR2 SVGAGI.

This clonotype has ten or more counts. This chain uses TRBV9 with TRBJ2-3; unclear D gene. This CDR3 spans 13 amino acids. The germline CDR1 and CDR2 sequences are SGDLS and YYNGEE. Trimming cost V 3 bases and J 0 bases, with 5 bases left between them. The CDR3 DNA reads TGTGCCAGCAGCGGGGGAAGCACAGATACGCAGTATTTT. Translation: CASSGGSTDTQYF.

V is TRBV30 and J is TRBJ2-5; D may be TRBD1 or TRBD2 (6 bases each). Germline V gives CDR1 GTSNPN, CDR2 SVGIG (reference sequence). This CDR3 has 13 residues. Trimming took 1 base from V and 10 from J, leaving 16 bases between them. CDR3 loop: CAWSEAGTSDQYF. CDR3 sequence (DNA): TGTGCCTGGAGTGAGGCGGGGACAAGCGACCAGTACTTC.

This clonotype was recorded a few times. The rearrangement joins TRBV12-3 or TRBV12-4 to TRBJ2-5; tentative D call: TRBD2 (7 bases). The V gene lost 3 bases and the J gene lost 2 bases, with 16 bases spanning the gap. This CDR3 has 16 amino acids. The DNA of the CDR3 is TGTGCCAGCAGTTTTGTTAGAGGGGGGGTGCAAGAGACCCAGTACTTC. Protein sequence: CASSFVRGGVQETQYF.

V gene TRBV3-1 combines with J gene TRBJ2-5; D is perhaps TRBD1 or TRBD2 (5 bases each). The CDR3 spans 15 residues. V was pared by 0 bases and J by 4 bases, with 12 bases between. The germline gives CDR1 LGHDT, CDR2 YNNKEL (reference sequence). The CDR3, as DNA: TGTGCCAGCAGCCAAGATCGGGGCTGGCGAGAGACCCAGTACTTC. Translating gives CASSQDRGWRETQYF.

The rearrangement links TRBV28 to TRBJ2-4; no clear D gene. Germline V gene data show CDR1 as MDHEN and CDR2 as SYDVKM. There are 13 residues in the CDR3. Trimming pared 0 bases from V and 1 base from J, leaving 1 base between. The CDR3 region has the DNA TGTGCCAGCAGTTTATGGGCCAAAAACATTCAGTACTTC. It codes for CASSLWAKNIQYF.

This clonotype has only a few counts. CDR3 coding DNA: TGCAGCGTCCGACAGGGCTTCACTGAAGCTTTCTTT. This codes for CSVRQGFTEAFF. The rearrangement links TRBV29-1 to TRBJ1-1; TRBD1 agrees at 7 bases. CDR1 is SQVTM, CDR2 ANQGSEA, per germline. V lost 6 bases and J lost 4; bases outside the gene matches: 5. CDR3 length equals 12 residues.

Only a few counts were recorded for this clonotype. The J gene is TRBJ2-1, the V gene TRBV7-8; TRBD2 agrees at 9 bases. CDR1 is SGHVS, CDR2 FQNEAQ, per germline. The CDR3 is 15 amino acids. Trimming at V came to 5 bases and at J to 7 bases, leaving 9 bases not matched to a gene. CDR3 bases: TGTGCCAGCAGCCCCCCGGGGGCGGGGGGGAATGAGCAGTTCTTC. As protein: CASSPPGAGGNEQFF.